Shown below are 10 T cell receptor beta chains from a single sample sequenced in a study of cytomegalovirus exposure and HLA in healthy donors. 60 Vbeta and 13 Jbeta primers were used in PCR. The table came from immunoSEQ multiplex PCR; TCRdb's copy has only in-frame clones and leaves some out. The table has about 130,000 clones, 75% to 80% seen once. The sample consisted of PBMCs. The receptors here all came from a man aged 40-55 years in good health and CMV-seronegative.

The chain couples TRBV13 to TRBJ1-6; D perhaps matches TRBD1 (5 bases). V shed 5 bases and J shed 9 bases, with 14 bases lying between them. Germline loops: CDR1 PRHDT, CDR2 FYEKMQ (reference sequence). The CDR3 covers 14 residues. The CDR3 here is CASSLRDGSSPLHF. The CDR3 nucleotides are TGTGCCAGCAGCCTCCGGGACGGGAGTTCACCCCTCCACTTT.

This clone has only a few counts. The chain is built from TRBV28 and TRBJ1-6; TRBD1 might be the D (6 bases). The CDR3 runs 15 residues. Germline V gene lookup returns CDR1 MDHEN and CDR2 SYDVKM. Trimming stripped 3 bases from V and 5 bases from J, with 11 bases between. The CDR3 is CASSLGAGDNSPLHF. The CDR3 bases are TGTGCCAGCAGTTTGGGGGCAGGAGATAATTCACCCCTCCACTTT.

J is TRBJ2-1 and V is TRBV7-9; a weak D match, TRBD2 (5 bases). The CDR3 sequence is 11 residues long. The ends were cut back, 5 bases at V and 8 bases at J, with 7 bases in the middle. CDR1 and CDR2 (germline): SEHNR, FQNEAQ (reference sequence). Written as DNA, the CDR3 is TGTGCCAGCAGCGGCGGGTATGAGCAGTTCTTC. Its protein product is CASSGGYEQFF.

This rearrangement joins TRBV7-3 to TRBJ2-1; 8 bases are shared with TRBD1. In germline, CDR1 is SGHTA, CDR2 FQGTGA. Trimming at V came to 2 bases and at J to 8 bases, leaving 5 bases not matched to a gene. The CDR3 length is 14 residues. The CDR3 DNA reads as TGTGCCAGCAGCTTAGGACAGGGAGGCGATGAGCAGTTCTTC. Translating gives CASSLGQGGDEQFF.

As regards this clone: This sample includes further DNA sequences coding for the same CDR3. CDR3 protein: CASSYSGGPLETQYF. CDR3 bases: TGTGCCAGCAGTTACTCGGGGGGGCCCTTGGAGACCCAGTACTTC. The chain links TRBV6-5 to TRBJ2-5, with D tentatively TRBD2 (7 bases). This CDR3 is built from 15 residues. Trimming cost V 0 bases and J 5 bases, with 13 bases left between them. The germline gives CDR1 MNHEY, CDR2 SVGAGI.

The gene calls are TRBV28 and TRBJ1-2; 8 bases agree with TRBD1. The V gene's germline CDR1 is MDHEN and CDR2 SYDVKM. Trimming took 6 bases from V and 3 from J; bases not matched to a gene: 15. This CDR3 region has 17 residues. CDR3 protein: CASSDPGTGPGYYGYTF. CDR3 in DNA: TGTGCCAGCAGCGACCCCGGGACAGGACCGGGATACTATGGCTACACCTTC.

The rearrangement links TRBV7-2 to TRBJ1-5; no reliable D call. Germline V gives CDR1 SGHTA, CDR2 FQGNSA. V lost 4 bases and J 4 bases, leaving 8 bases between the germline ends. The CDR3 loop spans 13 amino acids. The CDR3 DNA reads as TGTGCCAGCAGCTCATCGGGTAATCAGCCCCAGCATTTT. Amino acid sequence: CASSSSGNQPQHF.

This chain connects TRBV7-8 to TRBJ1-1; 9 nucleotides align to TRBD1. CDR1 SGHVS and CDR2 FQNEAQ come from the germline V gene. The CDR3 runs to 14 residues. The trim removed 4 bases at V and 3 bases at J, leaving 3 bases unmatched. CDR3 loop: CASSSWTGDTEAFF. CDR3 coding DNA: TGTGCCAGCAGCTCTTGGACAGGGGACACTGAAGCTTTCTTT.

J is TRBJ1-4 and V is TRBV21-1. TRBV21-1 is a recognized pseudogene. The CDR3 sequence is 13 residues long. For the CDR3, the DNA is TGTGCCAGCAACCCCAAGTCCCGGGAAAAACTGTTTTTT. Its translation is CASNPKSREKLFF.

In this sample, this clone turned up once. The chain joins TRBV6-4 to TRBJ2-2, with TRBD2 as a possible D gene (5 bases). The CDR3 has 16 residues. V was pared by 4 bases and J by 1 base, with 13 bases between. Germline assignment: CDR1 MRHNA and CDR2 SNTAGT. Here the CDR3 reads CASSVSDGKNTGELFF. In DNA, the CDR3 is TGTGCCAGCAGTGTGTCCGACGGGAAGAACACCGGGGAGCTGTTTTTT.